This T cell receptor beta chain was sequenced during a study of T cell responses to AZD1222 COVID-19 vaccine (dated by TCRdb to the early 2020s). For the wider study: A total of 233 trial participants underwent TCR sequencing, of whom roughly 210 had received two doses of AZD1222 and about 26 had received two doses of the MenACWY control vaccine. Trial participants were enrolled by age into 18-55, 56-69 and 70-plus year subgroups, with 148, 28 and 57 TCR-sequenced participants respectively.

The sample's time point, from its label and the paper: baseline before first vaccination. The treatment or condition label for this specimen denotes: meningococcal conjugate vaccine given as trial control. Vaccinee samples were obtained from the UK trials COV001 and COV002, which included a single-blind randomized controlled phase 2/3 trial of AZD1222 (ChAdOx1 nCoV-19) in healthy adults. Trial participant PBMC samples were collected at day 0 and day 28 after the second dose for TCRbeta chain sequencing. To note about this clone: Its antigen has not been determined. The input lacks base qualities; no much larger clone sits a single base away.

The CDR3 regions of human TCRbeta chains were analyzed by immunosequencing. From the authors' description of their analysis: TCRs in the repertoires were matched against a reference library of SARS-CoV-2-specific TCRs that had been generated with the MIRA antigen-specificity platform. Breadth meant the fraction of unique TCRs that were SARS-CoV-2-associated, whereas depth meant the fraction of total T cells that were SARS-CoV-2-associated. Using the MIRA data, each spike-specific TCR was mapped to the spike region that the TCR reacts to and placed in a CD4 or CD8 class. Log10-transformed breadth and depth values were compared by one-way ANOVA with Sidak's multiple comparisons tests. Entries here come from immuneACCESS through TCRdb and include only in-frame sequences with V and J called. Some clones fail to appear in such tables; in the studies checked, an unresolved V gene covers under half of the shortfall, and the cause of the remainder is unknown. V and J calls and clone size are copied from that table; D and trimming were computed from the DNA. The sample profile shows 130,000 or so clones; around 89% of them were found once. The ten largest clones represent 8.5% to 14% of the sample.

Overall study results and their limits: Nearly half of unique spike-specific TCRs reportedly recognized epitopes outside regions mutated in the B.1.351 and B.1.1.7 variants. Most participants were white British and females outnumbered males, and the authors suggested that clonal diversity may have been underestimated. Conclusions about previously exposed vaccinees are limited because only six or seven AZD1222 recipients were SARS-CoV-2 seropositive at baseline. The vaccine-associated CD4 TCRs covered the entire spike protein, and the dominant responses fell in regions 160-218 and 743-854. After two AZD1222 doses, spike-specific TCR breadth and depth were significantly higher than at day 0 and than in MenACWY recipients. Because no day 14 peak-response samples were available, repertoires were characterized only after the peak T cell response. In the small 56-69-year group, the increase in depth fell short of significance, most likely because of low power.

Specimen: peripheral blood, collected on day 0 of MenACWY control vaccination. This clonotype was sampled from an adult in good health.

In nucleotides, the sequence is TGTGCCAGTACTGTGACAGGGGGCAATGAGCAGTTCTTC. It specifies CASTVTGGNEQFF. The V gene is TRBV19 and the J gene is TRBJ2-1, with 9 middle bases fitting TRBD1. According to the germline V gene (reference sequence), CDR1 reads LNHDA and CDR2 reads SQIVND. Spanning cysteine to phenylalanine, the CDR3 consists of 13 amino acids. Only CDR3 DNA remains: 39 bases, in frame from the first base. V and J are trimmed by 7 bases and 6 bases, and the gene matches miss 4 bases of the junction.